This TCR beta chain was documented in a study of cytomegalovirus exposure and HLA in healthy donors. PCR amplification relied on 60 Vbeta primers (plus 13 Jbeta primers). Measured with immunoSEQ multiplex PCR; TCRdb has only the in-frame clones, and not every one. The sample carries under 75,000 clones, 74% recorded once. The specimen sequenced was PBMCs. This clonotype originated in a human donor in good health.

The DNA for the CDR3 is TGTGCCAGCTGTCGGGGGTCCTACGAGCAGTACTTC. This gives the protein CASCRGSYEQYF. The genes are TRBV2 and TRBJ2-7, with D perhaps TRBD2 (6 bases). Germline V gene data show CDR1 as SNHLY and CDR2 as FYNNEI. The CDR3 sequence is 12 residues long. Trimming removed 8 bases at V and 1 base at J, with 9 bases between. The full variable domain, in which reference TRBV2 and TRBJ2-7 provide the parts outside the CDR3, is EPEVTQTPSHQVTQMGQEVILRCVPISNHLYFYWYRQILGQKVEFLVSFYNNEISEKSEIFDDQFSVERPDGSNFTLKIRSTKLEDSAMYFCASCRGSYEQYFGPGTRLTVT.